Sequencing of this T cell receptor beta chain was carried out in a study of blood T cell repertoires in COVID-19 (TCRdb year 2020). Regarding the research as a whole: Collaborator samples came from the United States, Italy and Spain and covered acute and convalescent phases of COVID-19. The prospective study material was composed of cDNA or gDNA derived from T cells, B-cell-depleted T cells, or PBMCs. The dataset comprised deeply sampled blood TCRbeta repertoires from subjects exposed to, actively infected with, or recovered from COVID-19. The repertoires were released in a freely available public database meant as a resource for research on the immune response to SARS-CoV-2. Samples were obtained from the ongoing ImmuneRACE study (first 160 participants) and from 1,254 subjects provided by 6 global collaborators. Nearly every sample came with metadata listing a de-identified subject ID, COVID-19 status, age in years and sex. Where available, HLA class I and class II types were taken from metadata supplied by the sample provider and were not determined by assay-based typing. Overall study outcomes, separate from this receptor: The quantity of clinical and demographic metadata differed by source and by participant and was supplied without curation.

Whole blood was collected in K2EDTA tubes by collaborating institutions according to the institutions' own protocols. For TCRbeta analysis, collaborator samples were shipped as frozen whole blood, as isolated PBMCs, or as DNA extracted from either sample type. From its cysteine to its phenylalanine, the CDR3 spans 17 amino acids. The DNA shown is the 51-base CDR3, in frame from base 1. After removal of 4 bases from V and 2 bases from J, the junction retains 10 bases not matched to a gene. Via the germline V gene, CDR1 is SNHLY and CDR2 FYNNEI. In the case of this clone: The antigen it recognizes is unknown. The record has no base qualities; no much larger clone is one base away.

TCRbeta CDR3 regions were amplified from genomic DNA by means of the immunoSEQ Assay, a bias-controlled multiplex PCR. Under the source paper's analysis protocol: Within the assay, amplification of reference gene primers was used to estimate how many nucleated cells each sample contained. Sequence reads were collapsed and filtered to measure the absolute abundance of every unique TCRbeta CDR3 rearrangement. For each sample, productive Simpson clonality was calculated by taking the square root of Simpson's diversity index across productive rearrangements. This immuneACCESS table, as held by TCRdb, lists in-frame sequences with V and J called but not all clones. Of the missing ones, under half trace to an unresolved V gene in checked studies; the others have no known cause. V, J and clone size were drawn from that table, and D and trimming were deduced from the DNA. The sample contains roughly 130,000 clones, under 95% of them found a single time. The ten largest clones represent more than 3% of the sample.

This TCR derives from a man aged 45-60 years with active COVID-19. The V and J genes are TRBV2 and TRBJ2-3; 9 bases in the middle match TRBD2. The sequenced sample was peripheral blood. The sequenced DNA: TGTGCCAGCAGTGTCTCGAATAGCGGGAGAATCACAGATACGCAGTATTTT. Its translation is CASSVSNSGRITDTQYF.